This T cell receptor beta chain was captured by sequencing in a study of T cell responses to AZD1222 COVID-19 vaccine (dated by TCRdb to about 2021). Turning to the overall study: AZD1222 recipients given second doses at about 4 weeks or at about 12 weeks were pooled, since spike-specific TCR depth and breadth were not found to differ between the two schedules. Enrollment into the trials was organized by age into subgroups of 18-55, 56-69 and 70-plus years, and those subgroups contained about 150, 27 and 61 TCR-sequenced participants, respectively. TCR sequencing was performed for more than 230 trial participants, of whom approximately 200 were given two doses of AZD1222 and around 25 were given two doses of MenACWY control vaccine.

The CDR3 regions of human TCRbeta chains were analyzed by immunosequencing. Regarding the original processing steps: TCRs in the repertoires were compared against a reference library of SARS-CoV-2-specific TCRs that had been generated with the MIRA antigen-specificity platform. Breadth was defined as the fraction of unique TCRs that were SARS-CoV-2-associated. Depth was defined as the fraction of total T cells that were SARS-CoV-2-associated. Using the MIRA data, each spike-specific TCR was assigned both to the spike region to which the TCR was reactive and to a CD4 or CD8 class. Log10-transformed breadth and depth values were compared by one-way ANOVA with Sidak's multiple comparisons tests. Not all clones reach the TCRdb copy of this immuneACCESS table, which keeps in-frame sequences only. Checked studies attribute under half of the gap to unresolved V genes and leave the rest unexplained. That table is the source of V, J and clone size, and D and trimming were worked out from the DNA. This sample is represented by approximately 120,000 clones; around 90% of them were singletons. About 5.2% of the sample lies in the top ten.

Overall study outcomes, separate from this receptor: The vaccine-associated CD4 TCRs covered the entire spike protein, and the dominant responses fell in regions 160-218 and 743-854. Because no day 14 peak-response samples were available, the repertoires could be characterized only after the peak T cell response. Reportedly, almost half of the unique spike-specific TCRs recognized epitopes lying outside the regions that are mutated in the B.1.351 and B.1.1.7 variants. Most participants were white British and females outnumbered males, and the authors suggested that clonal diversity may have been underestimated. After two AZD1222 doses, both the breadth and the depth of spike-specific TCRs were significantly higher than at day 0 and than in MenACWY recipients. In the small 56-69-year group, the increase in depth fell short of significance, most likely because of low power. Conclusions about previously exposed vaccinees are limited, since just six or seven AZD1222 recipients were seropositive for SARS-CoV-2 at baseline.

Reading from cysteine to phenylalanine, the CDR3 counts 17 amino acids. The entry retains the CDR3 DNA only, 51 bases that are in frame from base 1. As encoded in the germline V gene, CDR1 is MDHEN while CDR2 is SYDVKM. V is pared back by 7 bases and J by 0 bases, with 18 bases lying between the germline termini. This specimen's time point label, interpreted: baseline before first vaccination. Vaccinee samples were obtained from the UK trials COV001 and COV002, which included a single-blind randomized controlled phase 2/3 trial of AZD1222 (ChAdOx1 nCoV-19) in healthy adults. Trial participant PBMC samples were collected at day 0 and day 28 after the second dose for TCRbeta chain sequencing. As to this clone: Its cognate antigen has yet to be identified. Per-nucleotide qualities are absent, and no much larger clonotype sits a single base away.

The sequence joins TRBV28 to TRBJ1-4; the D gene is perhaps TRBD1, on 5 matching bases. The input for sequencing was peripheral blood, taken on day 0 of AZD1222 vaccination. The sequence was collected from an adult in good health. The bases read TGTGCCAGCACGGACATTCCTATAGAGGCAACTAATGAAAAACTGTTTTTT. It translates as CASTDIPIEATNEKLFF.